The present TCR beta chain was sequenced within a study of shared clonotypes between healthy human individuals (dated by TCRdb to 2018 to 2021). Context from the whole study: Three men and a couple of women, aged 18 to 49 years, made up the cohort. Per donor, three plates each were used for CD4 naive and CD4 memory, two for CD8 naive, and one for CD8 memory. To estimate repertoire size and how much clonotypes are shared between individuals, the study performed deep sequencing of blood TCR repertoires from a few healthy adults. To increase sequencing depth and limit assay-specific biases, different laboratories used diverse techniques to prepare libraries and sequence TCR repertoires. Leukapheresis yielded between about 0.85 and 10 billion PBMCs per donor. What the work shows at the level of the full study, not this receptor alone: Sampling was restricted to blood, and TCR repertoires in tissues likely differ from the TCR repertoires found in blood. When four donors were compared, the shared fraction of clonotypes was 5% to 6.5% for naive CD4, over 3% for naive CD8, more than 2% for memory CD4, and less than 0.5% for memory CD8. Because the study included only a small number of donors, the genetic and exposure-history diversity represented was limited. Naive subsets generally had larger estimated clonotype richness than memory subsets did. Based on pairwise subsampling, the degree of clonotype sharing among donors was expected to be affected by sequencing depth. Compared with non-shared clonotypes, the clonotypes found in all four sorted-subset donors had higher generation probabilities. Rarefaction of sorted-subset datasets indicated incomplete sequencing despite the large sequencing depth.

TCR CDR3 regions were amplified from genomic DNA by multiplex PCR using the deep immunoSEQ assay. Extracted genomic DNA from each cell subset was distributed evenly across all wells of several immunoSEQ 96-well plates, and each plate was treated as a replicate. For sorted subsets, around 200 ng genomic DNA, equal to about 30,000 T cell genomes, was loaded into each replicate PCR. The purified libraries were quantified using a Qubit 3.0 fluorometer, sized with a Bioanalyzer 2100, and then quantified again using the KAPA Library Quantification kit. Every immunoSEQ 96-well plate was sequenced on a dedicated single-read 150-cycle Illumina NextSeq 550 flow cell. Per the source publication's procedure: The immunoSEQ output contained only junctional sequences without quality scores, so filtering could not match that applied to full-length reads. To assign V/J genes and CDR3, sequences were annotated against IMGT germline references using PyIR, a Python wrapper for IgBLAST v1.9. Reads with weak V/J assignments (E-value above 1e-6), missing CDR3, stop codons, out-of-frame junctions, or ambiguous translated residues were removed. A V3J clonotype was defined by an identical inferred V gene, J gene, and CDR3 amino acid sequence. Percentage overlap between repertoires was calculated by dividing the number of shared unique clonotypes by the size of the smaller repertoire. Repertoire richness was assessed with RTK rarefaction, the Chao1 estimator, and Recon v2.1 estimates of unobserved clonotypes. Generation probabilities for all TCRbeta clonotypes obtained by the gDNA method from a handful of donors were computed using OLGA. The clones in this table, taken by TCRdb from immuneACCESS, are in-frame only. Not every clone is retained; where verified, under half of the shortfall comes from an unresolved V gene, and the cause of the rest is unknown. The DNA gave D and trimming, while V, J and clone size come from that table. The sample data list 2 million to 2.5 million clones, and approximately 93% of these were observed just once. 0.36% of the sample is taken by the ten largest.

The donors were healthy, HIV-negative adults with no recently reported acute infections or vaccinations. Only Caucasian adults living in Nashville, Tennessee, USA were represented among the donors. Magnetic negative selection was used to enrich CD4+ T cells, after which naive cells were positively selected on CD45RA and the negative fraction became the memory subset. Blood was obtained by leukapheresis, after which PBMCs were separated by Ficoll-Histopaque density gradient centrifugation and cryopreserved in liquid nitrogen vapor phase. Analytical flow cytometry was used to check the purity and quantity of each magnetically sorted T cell population. From each sorted fraction, genomic DNA was isolated and quantified by UV absorbance on a Nanodrop 2000c. For CDR1 and CDR2, the germline V gene lists SGHRS and YFSETQ. From the cysteine through the phenylalanine, the CDR3 covers 16 amino acids. This entry keeps only the CDR3 DNA: 48 bases, framed from base 1. Ends trimmed: V by 0 bases, J by 8 bases; bases unmatched to a gene: 8.

Notes on this clone: Its antigen is still unknown. Base qualities are not at hand, and no much larger clone is one base apart.

The sequence joins TRBV5-1 to TRBJ2-1; a stretch of 10 junction bases matches TRBD2. Sequencing was carried out using naive CD4+ T cells from PBMCs. What this sample's cell subset or site label stands for: CD45RA+ positively selected. The receptor's source is a man younger than 35 in good health. Some clones in this sample may be carry-over from other donors' samples. In nucleotide form, the sequence is TGCGCCAGCAGCTTGGATAGGGCTAGCGGGAGCTATGAGCAGTTCTTC. This sequence encodes CASSLDRASGSYEQFF.